This T cell receptor (beta chain) is drawn from a study of T cells after yellow fever vaccination. One entry per CDR3 protein results from TCRdb running MiXCR on the 5' RACE reads. This repertoire shows 96,000 or so distinct CDR3 sequences, around 9.8% found once; its top ten account for 16%. The CDR3 loop spans 15 amino acids. J was trimmed by 5 bases and V by 6 bases; bases with no gene match: 7. The starting material was CD8+ T cells not binding an NS4B(214-222) dextramer, sorted from PBMCs, obtained approximately 16 days after the first yellow fever vaccination. The gene calls are TRBV12-3 or TRBV12-4 and TRBJ2-2; 9 nucleotides align to TRBD2. The sequence derives from a man aged 18 to 30 who received the YFV17D yellow fever vaccine. This CDR3 reads CASSLLAGGTGELFF. The CDR3 DNA follows: TGTGCCAGCAGCCTACTAGCGGGCGGGACCGGGGAGCTGTTTTTT.